These 25 T cell receptor beta chains were sequenced from one sample in a study of blood T cells in healthy people across ages. Alongside a J-beta primer mix, a sample-barcoded 5' primer served in a second PCR lasting about 7 to 12 cycles. A single record per CDR3 protein comes from TCRdb applying MiXCR to the 5' RACE reads. The table lists hundreds of thousands of distinct CDR3 sequences, approximately 60% of them singletons, with about 26% in the top ten. Sequencing input: blood. All receptors come from a man aged 35 to 55 in good health.

This clonotype has just a few counts. The V and J genes are TRBV3-1 and TRBJ1-4, with 10 bases matching TRBD1. In germline, CDR1 is LGHDT, CDR2 YNNKEL (reference sequence). Trimming at V came to 5 bases and at J to 1 base, leaving 10 bases not matched to a gene. This CDR3 contains 18 residues. CDR3 region: CASSYWDRGGGTNEKLFF. As DNA, the CDR3 is TGTGCCAGCAGCTATTGGGACAGGGGAGGAGGAACTAATGAAAAACTGTTTTTT.

Note on this clonotype: It may be a read error: a sequence one base away is much more abundant. The chain links TRBV20-1 to TRBJ2-5; D is unresolved. The V and J ends lost 5 bases and 11 bases respectively, with 27 bases between them. The CDR3 is made up of 15 amino acids. Germline V gene data show CDR1 as DFQATT and CDR2 as SNEGSKA (reference sequence). Written as DNA, the CDR3 is TGCAGTGCTCTGAACTGGGATGGGGTCGGAGATGAGCAGTACTTC. It is translated as CSALNWDGVGDEQYF.

With regard to this clonotype: Given a much more abundant clone one base away, this may be a read error. The rearrangement links TRBV12-3 or TRBV12-4 to TRBJ2-3; D call uncertain. The CDR3 sequence is 14 residues long. V was cut by 8 bases and J by 4 bases, with 16 bases left in between. CDR3: CASRLDGPADTQYF. The CDR3 bases are TGTGCCAGCCGCTTAGACGGGCCCGCAGATACGCAGTATTTT.

This clonotype was seen only a few times. The V gene is TRBV4-2, the J gene TRBJ2-3, with 9 bases that match TRBD2. V lost 0 bases and J lost 5; bases outside the gene matches: 3. The CDR3 has 15 residues. Germline CDR1 is LGHNA and CDR2 is YNFKEQ. Here the CDR3 reads CASSQERLAEDTQYF. The CDR3 region has the DNA TGTGCCAGCAGCCAAGAACGACTAGCGGAAGATACGCAGTATTTT.

The chain recombines TRBV28 with TRBJ2-5; no clear D gene. The J call is doubtful: the DNA matches TRBJ2-4 better. This CDR3 is built from 13 residues. CDR1 and CDR2 (germline): MDHEN, SYDVKM. The CDR3 DNA reads TGTGCCAGCACGACTGAGATTAAAAACATTCAGTACTTC. It codes for CASTTEIKNIQYF.

V gene TRBV9 combines with J gene TRBJ2-1; D call uncertain. Germline V CDR1 and CDR2: SGDLS, YYNGEE. V gave up 0 bases and J gave up 0 bases, with 7 bases separating them. This CDR3 has 15 amino acids. CDR3 coding DNA: TGTGCCAGCAGCGTAGCGGTCAGCTCCTACAATGAGCAGTTCTTC. Amino acid sequence: CASSVAVSSYNEQFF.

This clonotype was seen only once. The rearrangement joins TRBV11-2 to TRBJ2-1; maybe TRBD2 (5 bases). Germline V gene lookup returns CDR1 SGHAT and CDR2 FQNNGV. CDR3 size: 18 residues. V lost 6 bases to trimming and J lost 4 bases, with 25 bases between them. This chain's CDR3 is CASRRGSAGTGLYNEQFF. The CDR3 DNA reads TGTGCCAGCAGAAGAGGAAGCGCGGGTACGGGGTTGTACAATGAGCAGTTCTTC.

The genes are TRBV29-1 and TRBJ2-5; the D call may be TRBD1 or TRBD2 (6 bases each). Germline V gene data show CDR1 as SQVTM and CDR2 as ANQGSEA. The CDR3 loop spans 14 amino acids. The V end was cut by 4 bases, the J end by 9 bases, with 21 bases between. The chain's CDR3 is CSVVPRRLEGAQYF. CDR3 sequence (DNA): TGCAGCGTTGTGCCCAGGAGGTTGGAGGGGGCCCAGTACTTC.

This clonotype has a count of ten or more. The rearrangement links TRBV28 to TRBJ2-6; D is unresolved. Trimming shortened V by 9 bases and J by 0 bases, and 6 bases separated the two germline ends. Germline V gene sequence: CDR1 MDHEN, CDR2 SYDVKM. The CDR3 is 13 amino acids. The chain's CDR3 is CASCISGANVLTF. For the CDR3, the DNA is TGTGCCAGTTGTATCTCTGGGGCCAACGTCCTGACTTTC.

J is TRBJ1-6 and V is TRBV3-1; TRBD1 is a possible D gene (6 bases). Trimming pared 1 base from V and 14 bases from J, leaving 18 bases between. Germline V CDR1 and CDR2: LGHDT, YNNKEL (reference sequence). The CDR3 runs to 15 residues. CDR3 residues: CASSQVSGGSSALHF. The CDR3 bases are TGTGCCAGCAGCCAAGTGTCGGGGGGCTCAAGTGCCCTCCACTTT.

This clonotype has more than one count but fewer than ten. The J gene is TRBJ1-2, the V gene TRBV25-1, with no clear D. The CDR3 is 14 amino acids. Trimming removed 7 bases at V and 4 bases at J, with 16 bases between. Germline V gene sequence: CDR1 MGHDK, CDR2 SYGVNS. CDR3 sequence reads: CASTPSGRAYGYTF. The CDR3 DNA reads as TGTGCCAGCACCCCGTCGGGTCGCGCCTATGGCTACACCTTC.

V and J are TRBV28 and TRBJ1-6; no clear D. With 6 bases removed from V and 9 bases from J, the gap between germline ends came to 15 bases. Germline CDR1 MDHEN, CDR2 SYDVKM. There are 14 residues in the CDR3. CDR3 coding DNA: TGTGCCAGCAGACCTCAGAAGGTTGGTTCACCCCTCCACTTT. Translating it yields CASRPQKVGSPLHF.

The gene calls are TRBV7-9 and TRBJ2-3, with D maybe TRBD1 (5 bases). Germline-derived CDR1 and CDR2 are SEHNR and FQNEAQ (reference sequence). This CDR3 comprises 13 residues. The germline V and J ends were trimmed by 5 bases and 6 bases, with 12 bases remaining between them. The CDR3 region is CASSEDIGDTQYF. In DNA, the CDR3 is TGTGCCAGCAGCGAGGACATTGGGGATACGCAGTATTTT. Using reference TRBV7-9 and TRBJ2-3 for the parts outside the CDR3, the full variable domain is DTGVSQNPRHKITKRGQNVTFRCDPISEHNRLYWYRQTLGQGPEFLTYFQNEAQLEKSRLLSDRFSAERPKGSFSTLEIQRTEQGDSAMYLCASSEDIGDTQYFGPGTRLTVL.

V is TRBV6-4 and J is TRBJ1-5, with D perhaps TRBD1 (5 bases). The CDR3 has 14 amino acids. CDR1 MRHNA and CDR2 SNTAGT come from the germline V gene. V was pared by 9 bases and J by 11 bases, with 23 bases between. The CDR3 protein is CARAGRFCVLAQHF. The CDR3 DNA sequence: TGTGCCAGAGCGGGACGGTTCTGTGTATTGGCCCAGCATTTT.

The chain links TRBV9 to TRBJ1-2; no clear D. This CDR3 has 14 amino acids. Germline lookup yields CDR1 SGDLS and CDR2 YYNGEE. The ends were cut back, 3 bases at V and 7 bases at J, with 16 bases in the middle. The CDR3 DNA follows: TGTGCCAGCAGCGAGATGGGCCATATCGGTGGCTACACCTTC. As protein: CASSEMGHIGGYTF. The full variable domain, rest sourced from reference TRBV9 and TRBJ1-2, is DSGVTQTPKHLITATGQRVTLRCSPRSGDLSVYWYQQSLDQGLQFLIQYYNGEERAKGNILERFSAQQFPDLHSELNLSSLELGDSALYFCASSEMGHIGGYTFGSGTRLTVV.

This chain joins TRBV20-1 and TRBJ2-5; 10 nucleotides agree with TRBD2. The germline gives CDR1 DFQATT, CDR2 SNEGSKA (reference sequence). This CDR3 is 18 amino acids long. J gave up 5 bases and V 1 base, and 16 bases lay outside the gene matches. The DNA for the CDR3 is TGCAGTGCTAGAGGGGTGGTAGCGGGGGGTCAAAGTAGGGAGACCCAGTACTTC. This codes for CSARGVVAGGQSRETQYF.

At least ten counts were recorded for this clonotype. This rearrangement joins TRBV20-1 to TRBJ2-3; tentative D call: TRBD1 (5 bases). Trimming shortened V by 5 bases and J by 5 bases, and 8 bases separated the two germline ends. The CDR3 loop spans 11 amino acids. Germline CDR1 DFQATT, CDR2 SNEGSKA (reference sequence). CDR3 sequence: CSAGRVDTQYF. CDR3 DNA: TGCAGTGCTGGCAGGGTAGATACGCAGTATTTT.

This clonotype was counted between two and nine times. This chain uses TRBV7-2 with TRBJ2-1; 12 bases match TRBD1. This CDR3 comprises 16 residues. CDR1 SGHTA and CDR2 FQGNSA come from the germline V gene. V lost 2 bases and J lost 8; bases outside the gene matches: 7. In nucleotides, the CDR3 is TGTGCCAGCAGCTTATACGCCGGGACAGGGGGCCATGAGCAGTTCTTC. The encoded protein is CASSLYAGTGGHEQFF. Full variable domain (outside the CDR3, taken from reference TRBV7-2 and TRBJ2-1): GAGVSQSPSNKVTEKGKDVELRCDPISGHTALYWYRQSLGQGLEFLIYFQGNSAPDKSGLPSDRFSAERTGGSVSTLTIQRTQQEDSAVYLCASSLYAGTGGHEQFFGPGTRLTVL.

This clonotype has more than one count but fewer than ten. One end of the junction varies from germline; a read error may be responsible. This chain joins TRBV6-5 and TRBJ1-1; unclear D gene. Germline V gene lookup returns CDR1 MNHEY and CDR2 SVGAGI. This CDR3 has 14 amino acids. The CDR3 reads CASSSLGGNTEAFF. DNA for the CDR3: TGTGCCAGCAGTTCCCTCGGAGGGAACACCGAAGCTTTCTTT.

The chain is built from TRBV4-1 and TRBJ1-2, with TRBD1 matching 8 bases. This CDR3 contains 12 residues. Germline V gene lookup returns CDR1 MGHRA and CDR2 YSYEKL. With V trimmed by 2 bases and J by 9 bases, 2 bases remained unmatched. CDR3 nucleotides: TGCGCCAGCAGCCAAAACAGGGGGAGCTACACCTTC. This sequence encodes CASSQNRGSYTF.

This chain uses TRBV5-1 with TRBJ2-6; D is unclear. The V gene lost 0 bases and the J gene lost 8 bases, with 3 bases spanning the gap. The CDR3 consists of 12 residues. CDR1 and CDR2 (germline): SGHRS, YFSETQ. This chain's CDR3 is CASSLESNVLTF. CDR3 nucleotide sequence: TGCGCCAGCAGCTTGGAGTCCAACGTCCTGACTTTC.

The chain joins TRBV5-1 to TRBJ1-2, with a tentative D call TRBD1 (6 bases). V shed 4 bases and J shed 4 bases, with 17 bases lying between them. Germline lookup yields CDR1 SGHRS and CDR2 YFSETQ. This CDR3 has 15 amino acids. The CDR3 is CASSLGQSGSYGYTF. In DNA form, the CDR3 reads TGCGCCAGCAGCCTTGGACAGAGCGGGAGCTATGGCTACACCTTC.

The CDR3 region is CASSWLAGGGTDTQYF. For the CDR3, the DNA is TGTGCCAGCAGTTGGCTAGCGGGAGGAGGGACAGATACGCAGTATTTT. The chain uses TRBV6-5 and TRBJ2-3; the match to TRBD2 covers 11 bases. Looked up from germline, CDR1 is MNHEY and CDR2 is SVGAGI. This CDR3 spans 16 amino acids. With V trimmed by 4 bases and J by 3 bases, 6 bases remained unmatched.

The genes are TRBV24-1 and TRBJ2-2; 7 nucleotides match TRBD1. Germline CDR1 is KGHDR and CDR2 is SFDVKD. V gave up 5 bases and J gave up 5 bases; unmatched junction bases: 10. There are 16 residues in the CDR3. The CDR3 sequence: CATSVADRPSTGELFF. The CDR3 nucleotides are TGTGCCACCAGTGTCGCGGACAGGCCGAGTACCGGGGAGCTGTTTTTT.

This clonotype was observed a few times. The chain has TRBV25-1 and TRBJ2-7, with 9 bases fitting TRBD2. J lost 2 bases, V lost 9 bases, and 11 bases had no gene match. From germline, CDR1 is MGHDK and CDR2 SYGVNS. CDR3 length equals 15 residues. CDR3: CASGVKAGGPYEQYF. The CDR3 coding sequence is TGTGCCAGTGGGGTAAAAGCGGGAGGCCCCTACGAGCAGTACTTC.